Described below is a single TCR beta chain sequence and its context. Its antigen is still unknown. This record comes from a study of CXCR3-negative and CXCR3-positive naive CD8 T cells. Study background: Libraries each contributed about 1.5 +/- 0.3 million TRB reads, for roughly 140 million in total. Study conclusions and caveats: Naive subsets were similarly diverse, while memory CD8+ repertoires were much less diverse. Naive cells, whether CXCR3-negative or CXCR3-positive, had similar TRBV-TRBJ usage, while memory cells differed. Greater hydrophobicity was found in TRB CDR3s of CXCR3-positive naive cells than of CXCR3-negative naive cells.

Naive CD8+ T lymphocytes were specified as CD45RO-CCR7+CD27+CD95-. UMI-tagged TRB cDNA libraries were built via 5' RACE. TCRdb reprocessed the 5' RACE reads, with one entry per CDR3 protein and no DNA. The clone table shows over 150,000 distinct CDR3 sequences, with the ten largest holding about 0.48%. This CDR3 comprises 15 residues. Per germline, CDR1 SQVTM and CDR2 ANQGSEA. Specimen: naive CXCR3+ CD8+ T cells from blood. As to subset: CD45RO-CCR7+CD27+CD95- naive CD8+ T cells expressing CXCR3 (TNR3+). This sequence joins TRBV29-1 and TRBJ2-1. This TCR derives from a human donor in good health. Some clones in this sample may be carry-over from other donors' samples. CDR3 sequence reads: CSVDIGQGSYNEQFF.